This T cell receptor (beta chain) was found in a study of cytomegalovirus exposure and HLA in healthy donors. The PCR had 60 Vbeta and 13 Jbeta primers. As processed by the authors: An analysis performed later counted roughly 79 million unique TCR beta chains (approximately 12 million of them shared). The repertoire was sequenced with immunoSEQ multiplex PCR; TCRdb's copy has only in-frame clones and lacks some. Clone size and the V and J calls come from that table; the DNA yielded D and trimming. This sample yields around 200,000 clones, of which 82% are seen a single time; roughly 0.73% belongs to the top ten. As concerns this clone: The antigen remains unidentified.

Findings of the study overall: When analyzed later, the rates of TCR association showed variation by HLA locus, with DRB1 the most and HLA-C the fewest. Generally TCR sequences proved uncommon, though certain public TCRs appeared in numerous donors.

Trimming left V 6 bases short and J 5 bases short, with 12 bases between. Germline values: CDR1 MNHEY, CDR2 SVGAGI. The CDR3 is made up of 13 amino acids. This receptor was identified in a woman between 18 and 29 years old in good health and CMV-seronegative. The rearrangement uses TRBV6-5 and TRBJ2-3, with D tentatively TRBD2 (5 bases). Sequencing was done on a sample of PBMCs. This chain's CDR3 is CASRFSSGDTQYF. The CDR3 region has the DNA TGTGCCAGCAGATTTTCCAGCGGAGATACGCAGTATTTT.